The 17 T cell receptor beta chains listed next were all sequenced from one sample in a study of OX40 agonist ivuxolimab in advanced cancers. This table comes from immunoSEQ multiplex PCR, and its TCRdb copy is limited to in-frame clones, with some not included. In the table there are approximately 25,000 clones, about 77% of which are singletons. Sequencing was performed on CD4+ or CD8+ T cells sorted from blood, taken in a trial of the OX40 agonist ivuxolimab. The receptors were gathered from an adult with an advanced solid tumor such as melanoma, head and neck, liver or kidney cancer.

The gene calls are TRBV28 and TRBJ2-1; possible D gene TRBD1, 5 bases. The CDR3 spans 11 residues. Germline V gene data show CDR1 as MDHEN and CDR2 as SYDVKM. The germline V and J ends were trimmed by 4 bases and 15 bases, with 13 bases remaining between them. The CDR3 coding sequence is TGTGCCAGCAGTTCCCCGATTAGGGGGTTCTTC. This sequence encodes CASSSPIRGFF.

This chain links TRBV6-1 with TRBJ1-5; TRBD1 matches at 9 bases. This CDR3 spans 15 amino acids. In germline, CDR1 is MNHNS, CDR2 SASEGT. Unmatched junction bases numbered 6, after V lost 6 bases and J lost 3 bases. The CDR3 region has the DNA TGTGCCAGCAGCTGGACAGGGGCCGACAATCAGCCCCAGCATTTT. This codes for CASSWTGADNQPQHF.

The V call is TRBV19, the J call TRBJ2-1, with 9 positions matching TRBD2. V lost 7 bases to trimming and J lost 5 bases; unmatched junction nucleotides: 12. The CDR3 has 16 amino acids. Germline CDR1 LNHDA, CDR2 SQIVND (reference sequence). In DNA form, the CDR3 reads TGTGCCAGTACCCGGGTCGGGCTAGCGGGAAACAATGAGCAGTTCTTC. It codes for CASTRVGLAGNNEQFF.

The CDR3 spells CASSPGTGAYGYTF. The DNA for the CDR3 is TGTGCCAGCAGCCCAGGGACAGGGGCCTATGGCTACACCTTC. The chain has TRBV7-9 and TRBJ1-2, with 10 bases matching TRBD1. The CDR3 contains 14 residues. The V segment lost 5 bases and the J segment 4 bases; nucleotides outside the gene matches: 4. From germline, CDR1 is SEHNR and CDR2 FQNEAQ (reference sequence).

The J gene is TRBJ1-2, the V gene TRBV7-2; a possible D gene is TRBD1 (5 bases). V shed 4 bases and J shed 3 bases, with 12 bases lying between them. The CDR3 has 14 residues. Germline V gene lookup returns CDR1 SGHTA and CDR2 FQGNSA. The CDR3 reads CASSSGRGDYGYTF. The DNA of the CDR3 is TGTGCCAGCAGCTCAGGACGGGGGGACTATGGCTACACCTTC.

Remarks on this clone: No conserved phenylalanine or tryptophan ends this CDR3, so it is likely a read error. J is TRBJ2-7 and V is TRBV6-1, with D perhaps matching TRBD2 (5 bases). This CDR3 comprises 14 residues. The V and J ends lost 7 bases and 3 bases respectively, with 16 bases between them. CDR1 is MNHNS and CDR2 is SASEGT in the germline V gene. The CDR3 DNA sequence: TGTGCCAGCATCACCTCTCATCGGGGCTACGAGCAGTACCTC. Protein product: CASITSHRGYEQYL.

The genes are TRBV6-6 and TRBJ1-1; perhaps TRBD1 as D (6 bases). The CDR3 consists of 14 residues. Germline V gene lookup returns CDR1 MNHNY and CDR2 SVGAGI (reference sequence). The V and J ends lost 0 bases and 11 bases respectively, with 16 bases between them. This CDR3 reads CASSYSEQGNRAFF. In nucleotides, the CDR3 is TGTGCCAGCAGTTACTCGGAACAGGGTAATAGGGCTTTCTTT.

V is TRBV2 and J is TRBJ1-1, with D tentatively TRBD1 (5 bases). Germline CDR1 is SNHLY and CDR2 is FYNNEI. The CDR3 runs to 14 residues. V lost 7 bases and J 3 bases, leaving 15 bases between the germline ends. CDR3 amino acids: CASTAGSVYTEAFF. For the CDR3, the DNA is TGTGCCAGCACCGCAGGGAGCGTTTACACTGAAGCTTTCTTT.

This clone was counted a few times. The chain recombines TRBV6-5 with TRBJ1-5; possible D gene TRBD1, 5 bases. Germline CDR1 and CDR2: MNHEY and SVGAGI. The CDR3 runs 13 residues. Trimming cost V 3 bases and J 15 bases, with 18 bases left between them. CDR3 loop: CASSYSVRASPHF. CDR3 in DNA: TGTGCCAGCAGTTATTCAGTCAGGGCTTCCCCGCATTTT.

V and J are TRBV9 and TRBJ1-3; D is unresolved. Germline-derived CDR1 and CDR2 are SGDLS and YYNGEE. The CDR3 loop spans 15 amino acids. V dropped 0 bases and J dropped 1 base, with 8 bases sitting between them. The CDR3 region has the DNA TGTGCCAGCAGCGTAGCCCCGGGTTCTGGAAACACCATATATTTT. Protein sequence: CASSVAPGSGNTIYF. The full variable domain, rest sourced from reference TRBV9 and TRBJ1-3, is DSGVTQTPKHLITATGQRVTLRCSPRSGDLSVYWYQQSLDQGLQFLIQYYNGEERAKGNILERFSAQQFPDLHSELNLSSLELGDSALYFCASSVAPGSGNTIYFGEGSWLTVV.

This sequence joins TRBV29-1 and TRBJ2-5, with D unresolved. The CDR3 runs to 13 residues. Trimming left V 1 base short and J 5 bases short, with 11 bases between. Germline V CDR1 and CDR2: SQVTM, ANQGSEA. CDR3 sequence reads: CSVEVNLGETQYF. In DNA form, the CDR3 reads TGCAGCGTTGAAGTGAACCTCGGGGAGACCCAGTACTTC.

This clone was counted only a few times. This rearrangement joins TRBV11-2 to TRBJ2-5; D is uncertain. Trimming pared 1 base from V and 8 bases from J, leaving 17 bases between. The CDR3 spans 15 residues. Germline V gene sequence: CDR1 SGHAT, CDR2 FQNNGV. CDR3 sequence: CASSLGSATKKTQYF. As DNA, the CDR3 is TGTGCCAGCAGCTTAGGTTCCGCGACCAAGAAAACCCAGTACTTC.

The J gene is TRBJ2-5, the V gene TRBV7-2, with D uncertain. This CDR3 comprises 17 residues. The V end lost 5 bases, the J end lost 6 bases, and 25 bases lay between the germline ends. The V gene's germline CDR1 is SGHTA and CDR2 FQGNSA. CDR3 nucleotide sequence: TGTGCCAGCAGCCCCGAGTTGTTGGGCCCAGCTTTCAAGACCCAGTACTTC. Translation gives CASSPELLGPAFKTQYF.

This clone has just a few counts. The junction departs from the called germline gene at one end, perhaps through a read error. This specimen includes other DNA sequences encoding the same CDR3. The chain recombines TRBV4-1 with TRBJ1-5; possibly TRBD1 for D (5 bases). There are 16 residues in the CDR3. Germline CDR1 MGHRA, CDR2 YSYEKL. CDR3 in amino acids: CASSQEQAASNQPQHF. Here the CDR3 DNA reads TGTGCCAGCAGCCAAGAACAGGCAGCTAGCAATCAGCCCCAGCATTTT.

The chain has TRBV13 and TRBJ2-7; D not certain. The CDR3 is 11 residues long. V gave up 4 bases and J gave up 3 bases, with 4 bases separating them. The germline V gene has CDR1 PRHDT and CDR2 FYEKMQ (reference sequence). The CDR3 region has the DNA TGTGCCAGCAGCTACAACTACGAGCAGTACTTC. Encoded protein: CASSYNYEQYF.

In DNA, the CDR3 is TGTGCCAGCAGTTTTTCCCAGAGGAGGGAAGCTTTCTTT. Translation gives CASSFSQRREAFF. This rearrangement joins TRBV28 to TRBJ1-1; D ambiguous. Trimming left V 3 bases short and J 8 bases short, with 13 bases between. The CDR3 runs 13 residues. Germline CDR1 and CDR2: MDHEN and SYDVKM.

V and J are TRBV7-2 and TRBJ2-7, with 7 nucleotides matching TRBD1. From germline, CDR1 is SGHTA and CDR2 FQGNSA. V lost 3 bases, J lost 2 bases, and 1 base stayed unmatched. The CDR3 is 13 amino acids. Here the CDR3 reads CASSFRGPYEQYF. The CDR3 nucleotides read TGTGCCAGCAGCTTTAGGGGGCCCTACGAGCAGTACTTC.